This is a list of T cell receptor beta chains from one sample in a study of spatial heterogeneity in lung cancer. TCRdb used MiXCR to reprocess the 5' RACE reads, holding one entry per CDR3 protein. The sample records nearly 11,000 distinct CDR3 sequences, just over 5% being singletons. The sequencing here drew on lung tumor tissue, taken at surgery. All receptors derive from a male donor with early-stage non-small cell lung cancer. Both conserved end residues are part of each CDR3. A D gene is named only where the DNA matches it firmly. Size is omitted from some rows. Given values are once, few, many or a class for expanded clones.

>TRBJ1-1|-|TRBV27|many
TGTGCCAGCAGTTTAATGGCAGGGAACACTGAAGCTTTCTTT
CASSLMAGNTEAFF
>TRBJ2-3|-|TRBV20-1|many
TGCAGTGCTCCAACGGCTGGGGATACGCAGTATTTT
CSAPTAGDTQYF
>TRBJ2-5|-|TRBV6-2/TRBV6-3|many
TGTGCCAGCAGCTCTCCGGGGTACCAAGAGACCCAGTACTTC
CASSSPGYQETQYF
>TRBJ1-5|-|TRBV6-2/TRBV6-3|medium-sized
TGTGCCAGCAGTTACTCACCATTCAGAGATAGCAATCAGCCCCAGCATTTT
CASSYSPFRDSNQPQHF
>TRBJ2-7|-|TRBV20-1|medium-sized
TGCAGTGCTCCTGGACTAGGGGGAGAGCAGTACTTC
CSAPGLGGEQYF
>TRBJ1-1|-|TRBV20-1|many
TGCAGTGCTAGTCGCAGGGACTCTGAAGCTTTCTTT
CSASRRDSEAFF
>TRBJ2-7|-|TRBV5-6|-
TGTGCCAGCAGTTCCCTATACGAGCAGTACTTC
CASSSLYEQYF
>TRBJ1-5|TRBD1|TRBV11-3|many
TGTGCCAGCAGCTTACGAGGCGCAAGGGGGCCCCAGCCCCAGCATTTT
CASSLRGARGPQPQHF
>TRBJ1-1|-|TRBV6-4|-
TGTGCCAGCAGAATGACAGTTTTGAACACTGAAGCTTTCTTT
CASRMTVLNTEAFF
>TRBJ1-1|-|TRBV12-3/TRBV12-4|many
TGTGCCAGCAGTTTCCAGGAGTCGATGAACACTGAAGCTTTCTTT
CASSFQESMNTEAFF
>TRBJ2-7|-|TRBV4-1|-
TGCGCCAGCAGCCTCGGACCCGGGTCCTTCTACGAGCAGTACTTC
CASSLGPGSFYEQYF
>TRBJ2-7|TRBD1|TRBV10-3|many
TGTGCCATCAGTCAACCAGGACAGGATACGTACGAGCAGTACTTC
CAISQPGQDTYEQYF
>TRBJ2-1|-|TRBV11-1|many
TGTGCCAGCAGCTTAGAGGTGTACAATGAGCAGTTCTTC
CASSLEVYNEQFF
>TRBJ2-1|TRBD1|TRBV20-1|many
TGCAGTGCCAACCGGGACGAGGGGGCGACCTACAATGAGCAGTTCTTC
CSANRDEGATYNEQFF
>TRBJ2-7|-|TRBV29-1|many
TGCAGCGTTGGCGTGGAGGGGAGGGAGCAGTACTTC
CSVGVEGREQYF
>TRBJ2-2|TRBD2|TRBV6-2/TRBV6-3|medium-sized
TGTGCCAGCAGTCTCGGACTAGCGCGCTTCACCGGGGAGCTGTTTTTT
CASSLGLARFTGELFF
>TRBJ1-5|-|TRBV20-1|medium-sized
TGCAGTGCTACCGGGGCGATCACGTCCGATAGCAATCAGCCCCAGCATTTT
CSATGAITSDSNQPQHF
>TRBJ1-4|TRBD1|TRBV6-5|many
TGTGCCAGCAACGCAGGGGGCGGAATGAAAAAACTGTTTTTT
CASNAGGGMKKLFF
>TRBJ1-2|-|TRBV7-9|-
TGTGCCAGCAGCTTAGCGCTCCCACCCTTTGGGTTC
CASSLALPPFGF
>TRBJ2-1|-|TRBV20-1|few
TGCAGTGCGGGTCTCGCGCGGACCCACTACAATGAGCAGTTCTTC
CSAGLARTHYNEQFF
>TRBJ1-2|-|TRBV7-2|-
TGTGCCAGCAGCTTGGGTCCGGGACTCTGGGGGAACTATGGCTACACCTTC
CASSLGPGLWGNYGYTF
>TRBJ2-1|-|TRBV28|many
TGTGCCAGCAGTTCGATCCCCGGGAGCTCCTACAATGAGCAGTTCTTC
CASSSIPGSSYNEQFF
>TRBJ1-6|TRBD1|TRBV28|many
TGTGCCGGAAGACAGGGAGATTCACCCCTCCACTTT
CAGRQGDSPLHF
>TRBJ2-1|TRBD1|TRBV29-1|large
TGCAGCGTTGAAGAGCCTGGGACAGGGGGCCATGAGCAGTTCTTC
CSVEEPGTGGHEQFF
>TRBJ1-5|-|TRBV20-1|many
TGCAGTGCAACAGAGGGCCACCGAAGCAATCAGCCCCAGCATTTT
CSATEGHRSNQPQHF
>TRBJ2-3|TRBD1|TRBV6-5|medium-sized
TGTGCCAGCAGTTACGGGACAGGGGTCACAGATACGCAGTATTTT
CASSYGTGVTDTQYF
>TRBJ2-2|-|TRBV15|many
TGTGCCACCAGCAGAGTCGACACCGGGGAGCTGTTTTTT
CATSRVDTGELFF
>TRBJ2-5|TRBD1|TRBV29-1|many
TGCAGCGTTGGTAGAGGGGGCCGCAACCAAGAGACCCAGTACTTC
CSVGRGGRNQETQYF
>TRBJ2-3|-|TRBV11-3|many
TGTGCCAGTTCGGCGGGGCTATCCTTCACAGATACGCAGTATTTT
CASSAGLSFTDTQYF
>TRBJ2-1|TRBD2|TRBV28|many
TGTGCCAGCAGTGTGCCGGGACTACCCCAGTTCTTC
CASSVPGLPQFF
>TRBJ2-7|TRBD1|TRBV20-1|many
TGCAGTGCTAGAAAGGACAGGGGGAACGAGCAGTACTTC
CSARKDRGNEQYF
>TRBJ2-3|-|TRBV6-5|-
TGTGCCAGCAGGGCCACAGTGTTGAAGACAGATACGCAGTATTTT
CASRATVLKTDTQYF
>TRBJ1-3|TRBD1|TRBV6-5|once
TGTGCTAGCAGTTACTCAGACAGGGCTGGATACACCATATATTTT
CASSYSDRAGYTIYF
>TRBJ2-7|TRBD2|TRBV6-6|many
TGTGCCAGCAGGACCGGACTAGCGGGGGAGTACGAGCAGTACTTC
CASRTGLAGEYEQYF
>TRBJ2-3|-|TRBV29-1|medium-sized
TGCAGCGTGGAACAGGGTCGGCGTACAGATACGCAGTATTTT
CSVEQGRRTDTQYF
>TRBJ1-1|-|TRBV28|medium-sized
TGTGCCAGCAGTTTACAGAACACTGAAGCTTTCTTT
CASSLQNTEAFF
>TRBJ2-3|-|TRBV12-3/TRBV12-4|many
TGTGCCAGCGGTATGGCCCTGAGCACAGATACGCAGTATTTT
CASGMALSTDTQYF
>TRBJ2-2|TRBD1|TRBV24-1|many
TGTGCCACCAGTGACACAGGGGTCAAGAACACCGGGGAGCTGTTTTTT
CATSDTGVKNTGELFF
>TRBJ2-3|-|TRBV27|many
TGTGCCAGCAGTTTATACTACAGATCCACAGATACGCAGTATTTT
CASSLYYRSTDTQYF
>TRBJ2-1|-|TRBV14|many
TGTGCCAGCAGCCAAGATTTGGTAGCGCGGAATGAGCAGTTCTTC
CASSQDLVARNEQFF